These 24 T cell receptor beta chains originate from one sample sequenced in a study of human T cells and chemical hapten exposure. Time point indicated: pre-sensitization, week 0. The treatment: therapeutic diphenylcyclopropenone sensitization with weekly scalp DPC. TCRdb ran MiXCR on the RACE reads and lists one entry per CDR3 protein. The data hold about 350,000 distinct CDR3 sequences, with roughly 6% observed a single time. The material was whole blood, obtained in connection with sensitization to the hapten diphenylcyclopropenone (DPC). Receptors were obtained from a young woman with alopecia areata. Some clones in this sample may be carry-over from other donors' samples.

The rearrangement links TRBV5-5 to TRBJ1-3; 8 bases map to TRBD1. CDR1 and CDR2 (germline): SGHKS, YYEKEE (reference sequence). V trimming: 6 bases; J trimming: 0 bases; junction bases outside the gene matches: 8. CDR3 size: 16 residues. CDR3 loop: CASNTGTGNSGNTIYF. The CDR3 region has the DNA TGTGCCAGCAATACCGGGACAGGCAACTCTGGAAACACCATATATTTT.

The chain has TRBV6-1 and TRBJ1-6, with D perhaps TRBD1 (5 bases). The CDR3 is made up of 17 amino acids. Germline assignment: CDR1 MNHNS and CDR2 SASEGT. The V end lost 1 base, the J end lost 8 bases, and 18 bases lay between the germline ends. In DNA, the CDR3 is TGTGCCAGCAGTGAAGAGGTATATACAGGAGGATATTCACCCCTCCACTTT. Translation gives CASSEEVYTGGYSPLHF.

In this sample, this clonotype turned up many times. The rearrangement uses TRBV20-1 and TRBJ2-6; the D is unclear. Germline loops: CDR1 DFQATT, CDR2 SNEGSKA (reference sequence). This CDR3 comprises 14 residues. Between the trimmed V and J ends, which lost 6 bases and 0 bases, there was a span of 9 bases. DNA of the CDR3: TGCAGTGCGCCAAGTTACTCTGGGGCCAACGTCCTGACTTTC. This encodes CSAPSYSGANVLTF.

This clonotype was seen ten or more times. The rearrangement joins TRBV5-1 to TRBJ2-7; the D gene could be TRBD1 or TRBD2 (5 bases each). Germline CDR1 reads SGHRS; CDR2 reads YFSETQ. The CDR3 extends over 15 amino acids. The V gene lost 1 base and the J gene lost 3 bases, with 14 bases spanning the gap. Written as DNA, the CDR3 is TGCGCCAGCAGCTTGAACTGGGGGAAGGACTACGAGCAGTACTTC. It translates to CASSLNWGKDYEQYF.

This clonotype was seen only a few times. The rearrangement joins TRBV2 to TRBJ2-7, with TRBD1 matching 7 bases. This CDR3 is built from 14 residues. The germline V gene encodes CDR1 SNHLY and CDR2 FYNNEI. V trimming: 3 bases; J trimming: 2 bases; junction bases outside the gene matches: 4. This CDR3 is CASSDGTDTYEQYF. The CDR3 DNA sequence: TGTGCCAGCAGTGATGGGACAGATACCTACGAGCAGTACTTC.

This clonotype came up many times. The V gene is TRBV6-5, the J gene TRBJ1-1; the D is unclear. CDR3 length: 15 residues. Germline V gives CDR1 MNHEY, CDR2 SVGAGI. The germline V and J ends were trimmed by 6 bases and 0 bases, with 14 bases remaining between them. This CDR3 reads CASRSEITVNTEAFF. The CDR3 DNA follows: TGTGCCAGCAGATCGGAGATAACTGTGAACACTGAAGCTTTCTTT.

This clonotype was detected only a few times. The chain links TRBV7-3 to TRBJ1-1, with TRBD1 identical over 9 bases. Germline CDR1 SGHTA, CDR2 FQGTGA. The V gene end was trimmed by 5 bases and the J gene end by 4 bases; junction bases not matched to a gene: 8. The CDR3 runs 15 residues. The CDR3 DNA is TGTGCCAGCAGCCAAGGACAGGGGCTGGGCACTGAAGCTTTCTTT. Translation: CASSQGQGLGTEAFF.

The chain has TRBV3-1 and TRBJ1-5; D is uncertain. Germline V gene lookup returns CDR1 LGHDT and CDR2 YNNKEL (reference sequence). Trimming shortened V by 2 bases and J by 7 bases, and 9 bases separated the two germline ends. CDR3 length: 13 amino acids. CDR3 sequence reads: CASSQSRRQPQHF. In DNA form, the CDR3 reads TGTGCCAGCAGCCAATCGAGGCGGCAGCCCCAGCATTTT.

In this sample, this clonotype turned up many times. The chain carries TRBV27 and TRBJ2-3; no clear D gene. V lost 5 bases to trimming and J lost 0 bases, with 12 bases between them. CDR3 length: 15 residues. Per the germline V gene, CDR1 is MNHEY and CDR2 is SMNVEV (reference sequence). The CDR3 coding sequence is TGTGCCAGCAGTATCGACTGGTATAGCACAGATACGCAGTATTTT. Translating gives CASSIDWYSTDTQYF.

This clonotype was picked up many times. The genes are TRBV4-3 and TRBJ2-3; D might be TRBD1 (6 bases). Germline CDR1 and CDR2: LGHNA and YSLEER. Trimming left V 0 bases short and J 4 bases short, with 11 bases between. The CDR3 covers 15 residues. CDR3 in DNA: TGCGCCAGCAGCCAAGATCACAGGGAAGCAGATACGCAGTATTTT. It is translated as CASSQDHREADTQYF.

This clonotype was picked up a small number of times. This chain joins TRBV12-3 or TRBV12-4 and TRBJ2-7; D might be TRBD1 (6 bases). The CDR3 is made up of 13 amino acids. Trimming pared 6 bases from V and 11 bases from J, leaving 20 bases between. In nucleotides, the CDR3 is TGTGCCAGCAGGTTATCCGGGACAACCAAGGAGTACTTC. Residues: CASRLSGTTKEYF.

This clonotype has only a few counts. For the CDR3, the DNA is TGTGCCATCAGTGAGTCGACTACTAGCGGGGCAGCGGATACGCAGTATTTT. This sequence encodes CAISESTTSGAADTQYF. The chain is built from TRBV10-3 and TRBJ2-3; 10 bases fit TRBD2. The V gene's germline CDR1 is ENHRY and CDR2 SYGVKD. The trim removed 0 bases at V and 6 bases at J, leaving 9 bases unmatched. The CDR3 is made up of 17 amino acids.

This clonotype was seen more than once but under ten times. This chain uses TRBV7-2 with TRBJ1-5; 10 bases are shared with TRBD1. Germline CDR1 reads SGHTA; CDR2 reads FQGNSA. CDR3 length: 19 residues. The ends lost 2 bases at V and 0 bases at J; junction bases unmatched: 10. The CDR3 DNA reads TGTGCCAGCAGCTTAAGAGGGACAGGGGCGGGGAGTAGCAATCAGCCCCAGCATTTT. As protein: CASSLRGTGAGSSNQPQHF.

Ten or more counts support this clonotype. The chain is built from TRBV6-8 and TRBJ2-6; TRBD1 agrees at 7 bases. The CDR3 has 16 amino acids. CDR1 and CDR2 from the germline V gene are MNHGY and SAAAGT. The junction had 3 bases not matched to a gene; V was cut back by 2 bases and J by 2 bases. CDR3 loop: CASSYHGQAGANVLTF. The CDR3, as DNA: TGTGCCAGCAGTTACCACGGACAGGCTGGGGCCAACGTCCTGACTTTC.

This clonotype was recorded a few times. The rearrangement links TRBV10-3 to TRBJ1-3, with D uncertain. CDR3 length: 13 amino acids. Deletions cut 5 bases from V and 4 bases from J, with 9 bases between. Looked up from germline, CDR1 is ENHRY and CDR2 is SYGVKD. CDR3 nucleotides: TGTGCCATCAGTTCGGGGATCGGAAACACCATATATTTT. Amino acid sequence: CAISSGIGNTIYF.

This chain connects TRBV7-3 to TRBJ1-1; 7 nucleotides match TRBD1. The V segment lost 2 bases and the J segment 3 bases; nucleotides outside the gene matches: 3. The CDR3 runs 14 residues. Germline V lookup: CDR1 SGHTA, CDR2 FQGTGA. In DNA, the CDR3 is TGTGCCAGCAGCTTAGACAGGGTGGACACTGAAGCTTTCTTT. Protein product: CASSLDRVDTEAFF.

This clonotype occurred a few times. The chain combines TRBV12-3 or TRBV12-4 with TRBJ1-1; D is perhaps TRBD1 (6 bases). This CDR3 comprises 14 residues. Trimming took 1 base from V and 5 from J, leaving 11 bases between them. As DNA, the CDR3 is TGTGCCAGCAGTTTAGTACAGGGTCGGACTGAAGCTTTCTTT. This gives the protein CASSLVQGRTEAFF.

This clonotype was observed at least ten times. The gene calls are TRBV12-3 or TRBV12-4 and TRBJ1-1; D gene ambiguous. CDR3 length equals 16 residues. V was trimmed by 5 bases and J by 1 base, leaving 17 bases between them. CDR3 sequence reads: CASSPGEGRSNTEAFF. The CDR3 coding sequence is TGTGCCAGCAGTCCTGGGGAGGGTAGATCGAACACTGAAGCTTTCTTT.

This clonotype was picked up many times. The DNA of the CDR3 is TGCGCCAGCAGCCAAGAACCCACAGGGTATAATTCACCCCTCCACTTT. This encodes CASSQEPTGYNSPLHF. The J gene is TRBJ1-6, the V gene TRBV4-1; TRBD1 might be the D (6 bases). The CDR3 covers 16 residues. The germline V and J ends were trimmed by 0 bases and 4 bases, with 10 bases remaining between them. CDR1 and CDR2 (germline): MGHRA, YSYEKL.

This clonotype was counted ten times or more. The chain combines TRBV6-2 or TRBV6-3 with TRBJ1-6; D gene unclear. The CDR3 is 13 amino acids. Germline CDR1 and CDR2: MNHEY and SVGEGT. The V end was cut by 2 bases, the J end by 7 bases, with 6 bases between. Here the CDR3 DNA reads TGTGCCAGCAGTTACATCGTGAATTCACCCCTCCACTTT. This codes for CASSYIVNSPLHF.

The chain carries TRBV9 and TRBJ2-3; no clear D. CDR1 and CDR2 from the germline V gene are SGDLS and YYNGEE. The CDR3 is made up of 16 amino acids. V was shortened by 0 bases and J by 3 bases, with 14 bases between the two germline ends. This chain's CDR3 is CASSVGGPTHTDTQYF. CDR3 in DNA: TGTGCCAGCAGCGTAGGAGGACCAACCCATACAGATACGCAGTATTTT.

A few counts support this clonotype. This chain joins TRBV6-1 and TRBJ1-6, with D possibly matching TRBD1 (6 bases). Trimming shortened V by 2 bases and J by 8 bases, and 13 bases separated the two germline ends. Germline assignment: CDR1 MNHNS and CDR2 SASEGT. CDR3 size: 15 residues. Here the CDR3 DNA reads TGTGCCAGCAGTGAATATCAGGGGAAGGATTCACCCCTCCACTTT. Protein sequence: CASSEYQGKDSPLHF.

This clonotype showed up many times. CDR3 nucleotide sequence: TGTGCCATCAGTGACAGGAGGCTAGATGGTAACAATGAGCAGTTCTTC. It translates to CAISDRRLDGNNEQFF. This chain links TRBV10-3 with TRBJ2-1; maybe TRBD2 (5 bases). Germline V CDR1 and CDR2: ENHRY, SYGVKD. V gave up 3 bases and J gave up 5 bases, with 17 bases separating them. The CDR3 runs to 16 residues.

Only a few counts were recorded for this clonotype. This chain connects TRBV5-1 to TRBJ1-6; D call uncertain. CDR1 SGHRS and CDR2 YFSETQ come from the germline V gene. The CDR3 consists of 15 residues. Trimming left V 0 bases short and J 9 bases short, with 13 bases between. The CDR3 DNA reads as TGCGCCAGCAGCTTGGGTCTCTACGGAAGTTCACCCCTCCACTTT. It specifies CASSLGLYGSSPLHF.